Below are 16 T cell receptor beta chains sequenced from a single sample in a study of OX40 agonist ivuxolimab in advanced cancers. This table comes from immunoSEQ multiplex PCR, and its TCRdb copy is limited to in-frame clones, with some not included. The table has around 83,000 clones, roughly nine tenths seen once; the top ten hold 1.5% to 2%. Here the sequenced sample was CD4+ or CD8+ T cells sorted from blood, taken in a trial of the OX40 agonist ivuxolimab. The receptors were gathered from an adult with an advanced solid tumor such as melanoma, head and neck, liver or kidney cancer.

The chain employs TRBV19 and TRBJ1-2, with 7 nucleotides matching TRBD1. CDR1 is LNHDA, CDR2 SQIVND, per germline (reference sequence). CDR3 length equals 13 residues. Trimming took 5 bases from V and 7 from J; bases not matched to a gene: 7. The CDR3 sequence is CASSSNRGLGYTF. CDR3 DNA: TGTGCCAGTAGTTCTAACAGGGGTCTTGGCTACACCTTC.

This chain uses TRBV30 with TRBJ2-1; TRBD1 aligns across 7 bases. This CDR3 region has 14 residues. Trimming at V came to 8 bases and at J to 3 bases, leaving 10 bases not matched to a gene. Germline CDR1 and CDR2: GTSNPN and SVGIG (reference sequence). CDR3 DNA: TGTGCCGCGACAACGACAGGGAGCTACAATGAGCAGTTCTTC. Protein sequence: CAATTTGSYNEQFF.

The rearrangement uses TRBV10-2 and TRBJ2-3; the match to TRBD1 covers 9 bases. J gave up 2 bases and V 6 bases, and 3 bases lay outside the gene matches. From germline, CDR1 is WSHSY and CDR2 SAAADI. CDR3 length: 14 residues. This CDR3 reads CASRLQGATDTQYF. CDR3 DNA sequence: TGCGCCAGCAGATTACAGGGGGCCACAGATACGCAGTATTTT.

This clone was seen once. In nucleotides, the CDR3 is TGTGCCAGCAGCCGTCGTCGCAGGGGGAAAAGCACTCGCACAGATACGCAGTATTTT. It codes for CASSRRRRGKSTRTDTQYF. The J gene is TRBJ2-3, the V gene TRBV28, with 7 positions matching TRBD1. The V gene end was trimmed by 6 bases and the J gene end by 1 base; junction bases not matched to a gene: 19. Germline CDR1 reads MDHEN; CDR2 reads SYDVKM. This CDR3 has 19 amino acids.

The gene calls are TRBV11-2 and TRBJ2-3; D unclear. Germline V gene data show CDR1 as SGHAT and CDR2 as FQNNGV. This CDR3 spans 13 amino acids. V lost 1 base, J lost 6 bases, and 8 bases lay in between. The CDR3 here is CASSLGPGDTQYF. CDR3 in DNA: TGTGCCAGCAGCTTAGGCCCTGGGGATACGCAGTATTTT.

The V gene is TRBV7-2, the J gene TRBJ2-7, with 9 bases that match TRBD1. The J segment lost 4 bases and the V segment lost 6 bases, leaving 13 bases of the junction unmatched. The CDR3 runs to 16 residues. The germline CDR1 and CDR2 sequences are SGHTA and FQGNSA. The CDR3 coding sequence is TGTGCCAGCAGAAGCGCCGTCGGGACAGGGTCTTACGAGCAGTACTTC. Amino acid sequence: CASRSAVGTGSYEQYF.

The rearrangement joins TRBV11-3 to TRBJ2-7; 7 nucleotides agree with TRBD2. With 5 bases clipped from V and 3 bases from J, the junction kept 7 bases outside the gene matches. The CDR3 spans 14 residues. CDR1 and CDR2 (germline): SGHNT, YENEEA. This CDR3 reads CASSPAGAIYEQYF. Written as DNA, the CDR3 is TGTGCCAGCAGCCCCGCGGGAGCGATCTACGAGCAGTACTTC.

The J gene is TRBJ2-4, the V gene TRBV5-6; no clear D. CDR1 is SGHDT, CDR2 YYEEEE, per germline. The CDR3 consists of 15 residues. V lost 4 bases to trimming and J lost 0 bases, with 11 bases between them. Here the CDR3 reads CASSRVGLAKNIQYF. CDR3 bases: TGTGCCAGCAGCCGAGTGGGCTTAGCCAAAAACATTCAGTACTTC.

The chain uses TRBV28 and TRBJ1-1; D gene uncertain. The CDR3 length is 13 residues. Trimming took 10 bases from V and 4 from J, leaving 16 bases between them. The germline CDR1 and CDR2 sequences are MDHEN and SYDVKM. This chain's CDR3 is CATVLGGGTEAFF. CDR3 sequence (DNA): TGTGCCACCGTCCTGGGAGGAGGCACTGAAGCTTTCTTT.

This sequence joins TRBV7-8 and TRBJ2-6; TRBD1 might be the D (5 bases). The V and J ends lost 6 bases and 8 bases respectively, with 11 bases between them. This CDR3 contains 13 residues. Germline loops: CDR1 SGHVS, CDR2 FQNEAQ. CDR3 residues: CASRRQYPNVLTF. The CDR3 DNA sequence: TGTGCCAGCAGGAGACAGTATCCCAACGTCCTGACTTTC.

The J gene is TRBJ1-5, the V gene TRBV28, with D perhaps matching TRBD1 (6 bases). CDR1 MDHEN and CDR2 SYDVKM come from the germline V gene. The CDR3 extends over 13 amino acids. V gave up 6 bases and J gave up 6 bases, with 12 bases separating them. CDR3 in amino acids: CASRTGFRQPQHF. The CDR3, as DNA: TGTGCCAGCAGAACAGGGTTTCGTCAGCCCCAGCATTTT.

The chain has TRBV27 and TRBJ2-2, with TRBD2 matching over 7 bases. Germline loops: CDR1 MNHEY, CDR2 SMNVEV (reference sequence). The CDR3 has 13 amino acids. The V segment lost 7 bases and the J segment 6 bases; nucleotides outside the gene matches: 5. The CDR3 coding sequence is TGTGCCAGCATGAGGGGAGGGGCCGGGGAGCTGTTTTTT. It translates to CASMRGGAGELFF.

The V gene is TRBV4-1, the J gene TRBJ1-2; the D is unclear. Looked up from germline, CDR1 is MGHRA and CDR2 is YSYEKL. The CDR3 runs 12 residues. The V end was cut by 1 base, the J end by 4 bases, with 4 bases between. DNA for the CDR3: TGCGCCAGCAGCCAAGGGGTCTATGGCTACACCTTC. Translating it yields CASSQGVYGYTF.

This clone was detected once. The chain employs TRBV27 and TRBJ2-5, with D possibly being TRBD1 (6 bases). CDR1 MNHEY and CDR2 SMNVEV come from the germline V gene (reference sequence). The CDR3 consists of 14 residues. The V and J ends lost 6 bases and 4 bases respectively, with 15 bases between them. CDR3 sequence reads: CASRPTGFGETQYF. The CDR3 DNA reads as TGTGCCAGCAGGCCCACAGGGTTCGGAGAGACCCAGTACTTC.

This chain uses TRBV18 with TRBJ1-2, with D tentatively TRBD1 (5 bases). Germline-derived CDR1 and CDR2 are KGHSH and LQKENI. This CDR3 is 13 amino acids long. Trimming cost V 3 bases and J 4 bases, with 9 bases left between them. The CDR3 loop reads CASSPDQGYGYTF. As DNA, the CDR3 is TGTGCCAGCTCACCTGACCAGGGCTATGGCTACACCTTC.

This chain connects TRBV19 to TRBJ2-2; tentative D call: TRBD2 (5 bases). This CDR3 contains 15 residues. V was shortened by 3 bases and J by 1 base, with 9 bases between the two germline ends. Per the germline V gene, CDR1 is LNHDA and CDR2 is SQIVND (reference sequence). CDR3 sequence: CASSILAGNTGELFF. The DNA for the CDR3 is TGTGCCAGTAGTATCCTAGCCGGGAACACCGGGGAGCTGTTTTTT.